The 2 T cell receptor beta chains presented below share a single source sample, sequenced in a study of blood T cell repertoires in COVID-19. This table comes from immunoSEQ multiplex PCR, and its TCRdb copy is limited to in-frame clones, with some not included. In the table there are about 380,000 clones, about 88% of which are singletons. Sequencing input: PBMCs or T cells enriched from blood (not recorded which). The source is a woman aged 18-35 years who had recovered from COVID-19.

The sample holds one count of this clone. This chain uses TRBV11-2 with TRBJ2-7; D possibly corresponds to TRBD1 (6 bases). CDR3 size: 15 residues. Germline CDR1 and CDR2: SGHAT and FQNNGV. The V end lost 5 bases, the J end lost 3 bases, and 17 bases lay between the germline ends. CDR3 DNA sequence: TGTGCCAGCAGCCCCCGATCGGACAGAAACTACGAGCAGTACTTC. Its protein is CASSPRSDRNYEQYF.

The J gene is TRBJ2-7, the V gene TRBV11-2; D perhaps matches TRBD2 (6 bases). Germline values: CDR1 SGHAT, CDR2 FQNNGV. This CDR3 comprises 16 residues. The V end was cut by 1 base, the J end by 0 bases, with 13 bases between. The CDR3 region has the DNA TGTGCCAGCAGCTTAGTGGCGGGGTTTAGCTCCTACGAGCAGTACTTC. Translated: CASSLVAGFSSYEQYF. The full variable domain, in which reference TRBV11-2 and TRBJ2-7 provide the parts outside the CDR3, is EAGVAQSPRYKIIEKRQSVAFWCNPISGHATLYWYQQILGQGPKLLIQFQNNGVVDDSQLPKDRFSAERLKGVDSTLKIQPAKLEDSAVYLCASSLVAGFSSYEQYFGPGTRLTVT.